A single sample gave rise to the 2 T cell receptor beta chains below, sequenced in a study of blood T cell repertoires in COVID-19. Measured with immunoSEQ multiplex PCR; TCRdb has only the in-frame clones, and not every one. The repertoire consists of more than 300,000 clones, with about 87% occurring once and the leading ten covering more than 9%. Sequenced input: peripheral blood. The receptors stem from a woman aged 25-40 years with COVID-19, enrolled during active disease.

This clone came up once. Other DNA sequences in the sample encode the same CDR3. The genes are TRBV6-2 or TRBV6-3 and TRBJ2-7; tentatively, D is TRBD2 (6 bases). V lost 6 bases, J lost 6 bases, and 9 bases lay in between. Per germline, CDR1 MNHEY and CDR2 SVGEGT. The CDR3 runs to 11 residues. CDR3 protein: CASSPGGEQYF. The CDR3 DNA is TGTGCCAGCAGCCCCGGGGGCGAGCAGTACTTC.

The chain joins TRBV28 to TRBJ2-3; perhaps TRBD2 as D (6 bases). The V gene's germline CDR1 is MDHEN and CDR2 SYDVKM. This CDR3 region has 17 residues. The V gene lost 4 bases and the J gene lost 5 bases, with 22 bases spanning the gap. Here the CDR3 DNA reads TGTGCCAGCAGTTCCTTCTCCCGGGGAGGAGGGAGAGATACGCAGTATTTT. As protein: CASSSFSRGGGRDTQYF.